This entry features one TCR beta chain sequence. The data were obtained in a study of memory CD4+ T cells and cytomegalovirus serostatus. Across the study: This sample comes from healthy Belgian adults, fewer than 10 CMV seropositive, approximately 22 seronegative.

The CDR3 has 14 amino acids. CDR1 is SGDLS, CDR2 YYNGEE, per germline. Trimming shortened V by 2 bases and J by 7 bases, and 12 bases separated the two germline ends. Single viable CD3+CD4+CD8-CD45RO+ cells were sorted as the memory CD4+ T cells. Repertoires were generated with immunoSEQ multiplex PCR, while TCRdb's copy carries only in-frame clones and drops some. The top ten clones hold roughly 2.6% of a sample with over 65,000 clones, roughly 80% of them seen once. The receptor was isolated from an adult in good health and CMV-seropositive. The rearrangement links TRBV9 to TRBJ2-2; D uncertain. Sequencing was carried out using memory CD4+ T cells from blood. This CDR3 is CASSVSGFGGELFF. The CDR3, as DNA: TGTGCCAGCAGCGTGTCTGGATTCGGCGGGGAGCTGTTTTTT.